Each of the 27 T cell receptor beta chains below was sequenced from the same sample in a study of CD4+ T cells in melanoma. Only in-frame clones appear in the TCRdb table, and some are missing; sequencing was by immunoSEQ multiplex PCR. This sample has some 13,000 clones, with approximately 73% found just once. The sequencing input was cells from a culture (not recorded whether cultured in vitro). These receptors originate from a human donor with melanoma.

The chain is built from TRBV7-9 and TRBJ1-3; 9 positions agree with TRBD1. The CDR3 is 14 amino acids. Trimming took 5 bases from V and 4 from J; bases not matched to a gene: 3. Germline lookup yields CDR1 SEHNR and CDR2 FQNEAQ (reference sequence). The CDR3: CASSRTGGGNTIYF. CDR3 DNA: TGTGCCAGCAGCCGTACAGGGGGCGGAAACACCATATATTTT.

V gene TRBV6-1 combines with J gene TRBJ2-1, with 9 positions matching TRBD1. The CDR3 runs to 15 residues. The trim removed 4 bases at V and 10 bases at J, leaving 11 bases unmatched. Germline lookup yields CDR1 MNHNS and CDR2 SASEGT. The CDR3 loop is CASSAPGQGIWEQFF. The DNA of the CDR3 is TGTGCCAGCAGTGCCCCGGGACAGGGTATATGGGAGCAGTTCTTC.

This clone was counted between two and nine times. The CDR3 DNA sequence: TGTGCCTGGAGTAGCACAGGGCGAGAGACCCAGTACTTC. Protein: CAWSSTGRETQYF. The chain has TRBV30 and TRBJ2-5; D is possibly TRBD1 (6 bases). V was clipped by 2 bases and J by 4 bases, with 11 bases between them. Per germline, CDR1 GTSNPN and CDR2 SVGIG (reference sequence). The CDR3 spans 13 residues.

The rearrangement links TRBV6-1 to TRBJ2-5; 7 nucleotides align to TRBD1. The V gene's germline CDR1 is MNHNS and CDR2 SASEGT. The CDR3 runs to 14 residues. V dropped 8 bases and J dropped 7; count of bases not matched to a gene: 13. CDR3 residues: CASGRDSAHGTQYF. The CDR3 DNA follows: TGTGCCAGCGGCCGGGACAGCGCCCACGGGACCCAGTACTTC.

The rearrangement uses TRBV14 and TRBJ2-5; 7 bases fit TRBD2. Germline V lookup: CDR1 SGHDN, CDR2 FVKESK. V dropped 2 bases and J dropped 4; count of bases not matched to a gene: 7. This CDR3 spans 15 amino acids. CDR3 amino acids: CASSQKRGRGETQYF. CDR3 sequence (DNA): TGTGCCAGCAGCCAAAAGCGGGGAAGGGGAGAGACCCAGTACTTC. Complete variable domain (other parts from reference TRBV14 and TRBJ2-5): EAGVTQFPSHSVIEKGQTVTLRCDPISGHDNLYWYRRVMGKEIKFLLHFVKESKQDESGMPNNRFLAERTGGTYSTLKVQPAELEDSGVYFCASSQKRGRGETQYFGPGTRLLVL.

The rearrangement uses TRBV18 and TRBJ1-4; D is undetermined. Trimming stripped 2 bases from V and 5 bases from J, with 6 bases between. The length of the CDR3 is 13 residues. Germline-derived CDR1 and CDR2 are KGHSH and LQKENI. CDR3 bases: TGTGCCAGCTCACCAGACGGGAATGAAAAACTGTTTTTT. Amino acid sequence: CASSPDGNEKLFF.

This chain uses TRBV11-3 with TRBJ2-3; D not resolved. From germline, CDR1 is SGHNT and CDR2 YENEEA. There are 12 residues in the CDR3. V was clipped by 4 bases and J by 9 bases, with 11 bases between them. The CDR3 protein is CASSSTQTTQYF. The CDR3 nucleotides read TGTGCCAGCAGCTCTACACAGACGACGCAGTATTTT.

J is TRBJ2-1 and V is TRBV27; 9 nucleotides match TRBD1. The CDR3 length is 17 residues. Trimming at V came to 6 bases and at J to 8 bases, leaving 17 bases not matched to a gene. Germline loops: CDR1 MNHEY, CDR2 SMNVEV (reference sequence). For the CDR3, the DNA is TGTGCCAGCAGGATTAGAAGCGGGACAGGGACGTTTTATGAGCAGTTCTTC. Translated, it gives CASRIRSGTGTFYEQFF.

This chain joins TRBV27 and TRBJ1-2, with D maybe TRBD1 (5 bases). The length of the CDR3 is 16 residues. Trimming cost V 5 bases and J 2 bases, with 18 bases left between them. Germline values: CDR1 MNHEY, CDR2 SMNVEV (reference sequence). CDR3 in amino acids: CASSLSLGPGNYGYTF. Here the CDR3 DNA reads TGTGCCAGCAGTCTTTCGTTGGGACCCGGAAACTATGGCTACACCTTC.

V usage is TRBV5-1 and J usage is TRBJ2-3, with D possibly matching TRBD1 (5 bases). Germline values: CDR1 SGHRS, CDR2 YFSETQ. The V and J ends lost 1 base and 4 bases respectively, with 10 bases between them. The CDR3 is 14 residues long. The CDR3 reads CASSLSGNADTQYF. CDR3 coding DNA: TGCGCCAGCAGCTTGTCAGGGAACGCAGATACGCAGTATTTT. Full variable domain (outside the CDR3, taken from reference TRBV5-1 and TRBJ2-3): KAGVTQTPRYLIKTRGQQVTLSCSPISGHRSVSWYQQTPGQGLQFLFEYFSETQRNKGNFPGRFSGRQFSNSRSEMNVSTLELGDSALYLCASSLSGNADTQYFGPGTRLTVL.

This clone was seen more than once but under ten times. The CDR3 is CASTALGGTQYF. Written as DNA, the CDR3 is TGTGCCAGCACCGCCCTCGGAGGGACCCAGTACTTC. This chain links TRBV6-6 with TRBJ2-5; tentatively, D is TRBD2 (5 bases). This CDR3 contains 12 residues. The germline gives CDR1 MNHNY, CDR2 SVGAGI (reference sequence). V lost 7 bases to trimming and J lost 7 bases, with 13 bases between them.

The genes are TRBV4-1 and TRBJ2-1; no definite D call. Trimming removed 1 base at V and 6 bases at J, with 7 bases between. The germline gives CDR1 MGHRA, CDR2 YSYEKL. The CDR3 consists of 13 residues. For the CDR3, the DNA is TGCGCCAGCAGCCAAGCCCTGGTCAATGAGCAGTTCTTC. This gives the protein CASSQALVNEQFF.

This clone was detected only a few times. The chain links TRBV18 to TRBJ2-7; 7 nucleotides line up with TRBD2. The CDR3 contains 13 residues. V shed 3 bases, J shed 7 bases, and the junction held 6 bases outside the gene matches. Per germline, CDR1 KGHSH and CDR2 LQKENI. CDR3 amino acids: CASSPARDYEQYF. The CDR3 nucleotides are TGTGCCAGCTCACCGGCCAGGGACTATGAGCAGTACTTC.

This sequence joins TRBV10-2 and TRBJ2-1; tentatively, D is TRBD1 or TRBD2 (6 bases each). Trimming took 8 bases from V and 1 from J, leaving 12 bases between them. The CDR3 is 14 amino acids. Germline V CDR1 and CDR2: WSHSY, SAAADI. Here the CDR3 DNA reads TGCGCCAGCGGGGGCCGGGGGTCCTACAATGAGCAGTTCTTC. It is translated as CASGGRGSYNEQFF.

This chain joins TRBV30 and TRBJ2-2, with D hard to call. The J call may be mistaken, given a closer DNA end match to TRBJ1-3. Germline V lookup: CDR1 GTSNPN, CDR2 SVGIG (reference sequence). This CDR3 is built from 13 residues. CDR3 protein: CAWSVNGRNTIYF. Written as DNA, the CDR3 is TGTGCCTGGAGTGTAAACGGCCGAAACACCATATATTTT.

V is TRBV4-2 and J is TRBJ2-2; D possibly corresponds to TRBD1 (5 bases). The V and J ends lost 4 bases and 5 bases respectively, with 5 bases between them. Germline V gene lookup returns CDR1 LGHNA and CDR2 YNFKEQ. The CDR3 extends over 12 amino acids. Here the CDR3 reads CASSRQTGELFF. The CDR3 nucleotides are TGTGCCAGCAGCCGACAGACCGGGGAGCTGTTTTTT.

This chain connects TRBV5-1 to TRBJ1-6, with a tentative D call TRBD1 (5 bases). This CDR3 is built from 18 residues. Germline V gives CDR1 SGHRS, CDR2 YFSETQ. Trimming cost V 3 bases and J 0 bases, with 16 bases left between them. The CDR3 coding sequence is TGCGCCAGCAGCTGGATACCGGGACTACGCTCCTATAATTCACCCCTCCACTTT. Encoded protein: CASSWIPGLRSYNSPLHF.

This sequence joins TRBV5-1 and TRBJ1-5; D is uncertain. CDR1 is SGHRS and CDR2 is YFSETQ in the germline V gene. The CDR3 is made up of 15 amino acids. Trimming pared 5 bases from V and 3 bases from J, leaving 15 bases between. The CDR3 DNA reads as TGCGCCAGCAGTATCGGGGATTTGCCCAATCAGCCCCAGCATTTT. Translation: CASSIGDLPNQPQHF.

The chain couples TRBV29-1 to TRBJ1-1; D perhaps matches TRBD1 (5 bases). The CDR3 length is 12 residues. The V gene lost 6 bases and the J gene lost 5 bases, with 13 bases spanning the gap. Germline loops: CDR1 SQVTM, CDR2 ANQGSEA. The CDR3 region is CSVEEGRTEAFF. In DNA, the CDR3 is TGCAGCGTGGAGGAGGGGAGGACTGAAGCTTTCTTT.

In nucleotides, the CDR3 is TGTGCCAGCAGCTCCAGCGGGACAGGGGGCTACGAGCAGTACTTC. Protein sequence: CASSSSGTGGYEQYF. The rearrangement uses TRBV5-5 and TRBJ2-7, with 11 bases aligning to TRBD1. From germline, CDR1 is SGHKS and CDR2 YYEKEE (reference sequence). The CDR3 runs 15 residues. Germline trimming cut 3 bases from V and 3 bases from J; bases unmatched to any gene: 5.

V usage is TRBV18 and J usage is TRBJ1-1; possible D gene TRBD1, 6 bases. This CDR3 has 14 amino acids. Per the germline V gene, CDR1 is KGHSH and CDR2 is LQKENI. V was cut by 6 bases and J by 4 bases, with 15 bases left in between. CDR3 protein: CASSVQGLSTEAFF. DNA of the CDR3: TGTGCCAGCTCGGTACAGGGATTGAGCACTGAAGCTTTCTTT.

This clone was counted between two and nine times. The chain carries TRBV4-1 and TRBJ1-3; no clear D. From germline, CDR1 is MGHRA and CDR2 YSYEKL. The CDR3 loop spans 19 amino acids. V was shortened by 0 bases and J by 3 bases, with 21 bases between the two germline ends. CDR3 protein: CASSQDSLRGRRLGNTIYF. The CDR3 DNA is TGCGCCAGCAGCCAAGACTCGTTGCGAGGCAGGCGACTTGGAAACACCATATATTTT.

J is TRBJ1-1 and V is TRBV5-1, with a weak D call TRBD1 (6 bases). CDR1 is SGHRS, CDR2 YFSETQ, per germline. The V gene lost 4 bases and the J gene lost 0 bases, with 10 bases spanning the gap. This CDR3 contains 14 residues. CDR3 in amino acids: CASSRGGLNTEAFF. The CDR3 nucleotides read TGCGCCAGCAGCCGCGGGGGGCTGAACACTGAAGCTTTCTTT.

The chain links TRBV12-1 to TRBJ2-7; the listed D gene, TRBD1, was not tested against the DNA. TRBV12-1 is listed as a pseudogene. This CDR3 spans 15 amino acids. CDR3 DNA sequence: TGTGCCAGCAGCCGCCGGGACAGGGGGGTCTACGAGCAGTACTTC. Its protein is CASSRRDRGVYEQYF.

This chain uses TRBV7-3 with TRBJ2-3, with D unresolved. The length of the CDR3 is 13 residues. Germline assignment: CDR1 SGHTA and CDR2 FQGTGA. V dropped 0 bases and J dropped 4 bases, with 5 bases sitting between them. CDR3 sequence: CASSLTFSDTQYF. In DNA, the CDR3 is TGTGCCAGCAGCTTAACGTTCTCAGATACGCAGTATTTT.

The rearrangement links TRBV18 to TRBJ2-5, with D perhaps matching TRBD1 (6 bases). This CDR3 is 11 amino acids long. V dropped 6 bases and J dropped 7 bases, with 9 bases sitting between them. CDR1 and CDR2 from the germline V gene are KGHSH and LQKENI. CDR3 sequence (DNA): TGTGCCAGCTCTACCAGGGGGACCCAGTACTTC. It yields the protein CASSTRGTQYF.

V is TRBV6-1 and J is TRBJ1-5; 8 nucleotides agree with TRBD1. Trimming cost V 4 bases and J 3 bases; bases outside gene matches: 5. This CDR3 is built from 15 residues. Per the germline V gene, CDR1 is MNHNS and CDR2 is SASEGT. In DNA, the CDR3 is TGTGCCAGCAGTGGACAGGGGCTCATCAATCAGCCCCAGCATTTT. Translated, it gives CASSGQGLINQPQHF.